The 4 T cell receptor beta chains below come from one sample, sequenced in a study of tumor-infiltrating lymphocytes in localized non-small cell lung cancer (dated by TCRdb to about 2021). Library preparation employed the immunoSEQ multiplex PCR assay. The immuneACCESS repertoire file appears here via TCRdb, limited to in-frame rearrangements. These files lack a portion of the clones; in checked studies, under half of the deficit traces to unresolved V genes, and the cause of the others is not known. The sample table contains roughly 6,900 clones; only one count was recorded for approximately 75% of them. The top ten clones comprise approximately 12% of the sample. Material for sequencing was lung tumor tissue. These receptors all come from a human donor with non-small cell lung cancer.

The V call is TRBV5-4, the J call TRBJ1-1; D gene ambiguous. Germline lookup yields CDR1 SGHNT and CDR2 YYREEE (reference sequence). V gave up 5 bases and J gave up 8 bases, with 13 bases separating them. The CDR3 consists of 12 residues. The CDR3 sequence: CASSRGRVEAFF. The CDR3 nucleotides are TGTGCCAGCAGTCGAGGGAGGGTGGAAGCTTTCTTT.

The chain joins TRBV5-1 to TRBJ2-1; 9 bases are shared with TRBD2. CDR3 length: 18 residues. The trim removed 0 bases at V and 7 bases at J, leaving 14 bases unmatched. Germline V gene lookup returns CDR1 SGHRS and CDR2 YFSETQ. The CDR3 sequence: CASSLGRGAGGQWNEQFF. For the CDR3, the DNA is TGCGCCAGCAGCTTGGGCCGAGGTGCGGGGGGGCAATGGAATGAGCAGTTCTTC.

This clone was counted only a few times. The chain is built from TRBV30 and TRBJ1-2, with a tentative D call TRBD1 (5 bases). Germline CDR1 is GTSNPN and CDR2 is SVGIG (reference sequence). V was clipped by 7 bases and J by 4 bases, with 16 bases between them. CDR3 length: 13 amino acids. Written as DNA, the CDR3 is TGTGCCTTCAAACAGGACGCAAGCTATGGCTACACCTTC. Protein product: CAFKQDASYGYTF.

The chain couples TRBV5-1 to TRBJ1-5; 7 bases fit TRBD1. The CDR3 spans 14 residues. The germline V gene encodes CDR1 SGHRS and CDR2 YFSETQ. V shed 2 bases and J 3 bases; nucleotides not matched to a gene: 2. The CDR3 sequence is CASSFTGDNQPQHF. Written as DNA, the CDR3 is TGCGCCAGCAGCTTTACAGGGGACAATCAGCCCCAGCATTTT.